This T cell receptor (beta chain) was retrieved from a study of T cell changes during pregnancy in multiple sclerosis. Sequenced by immunoSEQ multiplex PCR; TCRdb stores in-frame clones only, minus some. The table lists more than 20,000 clones, 85% to 95% of them singletons. The CDR3 runs 16 residues. V shed 0 bases and J shed 1 base, with 12 bases lying between them. Germline V gives CDR1 LGHNA, CDR2 YNFKEQ. The origin of this receptor is a female donor with multiple sclerosis, enrolled in a pregnancy study. The chain uses TRBV4-2 and TRBJ1-1; no firm D call. The input for sequencing was CD8+ T cells from peripheral blood mononuclear cells, taken in the third trimester of pregnancy. The CDR3 nucleotides are TGTGCCAGCAGCCAAGATTCGACGGGGTGGAACACTGAAGCTTTCTTT. Translating gives CASSQDSTGWNTEAFF.